The 18 T cell receptor beta chains presented below share a single source sample, sequenced in a study of CD8 T cells in Susac syndrome. The RNA, about 0.45 to 1 ug, was put through reverse transcription using random hexamers. TCRdb re-called the immunoSEQ multiplex PCR reads with MiXCR, one entry per CDR3 protein. The data contain 55,000 to 80,000 distinct CDR3 sequences, 93% of them seen just once; the ten biggest clones take up more than 0.13%. Sequences were obtained from CD4+ T cells from PBMCs. The receptors here all came from a human donor with Susac syndrome.

The CDR3 is CASSHRTSGDETQYF. The CDR3 region has the DNA TGTGCCAGCAGTCACCGGACTAGCGGGGACGAGACCCAGTACTTC. The chain joins TRBV6-2 or TRBV6-3 to TRBJ2-5; TRBD2 matches 12 bases. Trimming at V came to 5 bases and at J to 5 bases, leaving 6 bases not matched to a gene. Germline CDR1 is MNHEY and CDR2 is SVGEGT. The CDR3 extends over 15 amino acids.

In its sample, this clonotype was seen once. The chain is built from TRBV29-1 and TRBJ2-1; D is perhaps TRBD1 (5 bases). CDR1 and CDR2 (germline): SQVTM, ANQGSEA. The CDR3 runs 17 residues. The germline V and J ends were trimmed by 2 bases and 0 bases, with 17 bases remaining between them. For the CDR3, the DNA is TGCAGCGTTGAAACAGGTTATAATCCGAGCTCCTACAATGAGCAGTTCTTC. Translating gives CSVETGYNPSSYNEQFF.

This clonotype is a singleton in its sample. The chain has TRBV3-1 and TRBJ1-6; TRBD1 might be the D (5 bases). V was shortened by 0 bases and J by 10 bases, with 7 bases between the two germline ends. There are 13 residues in the CDR3. The germline gives CDR1 LGHDT, CDR2 YNNKEL (reference sequence). The CDR3 loop is CASSQDRGSPLHF. Written as DNA, the CDR3 is TGTGCCAGCAGCCAAGATAGGGGATCACCCCTCCACTTT.

This chain connects TRBV7-2 to TRBJ2-2, with D perhaps matching TRBD1 (6 bases). The germline V gene encodes CDR1 SGHTA and CDR2 FQGNSA. The CDR3 is made up of 16 amino acids. Between the trimmed V and J ends, which lost 3 bases and 6 bases, there was a span of 17 bases. CDR3 nucleotides: TGTGCCAGCAGCTTGCTAACAGGGTTTCGCTCCGGGGAGCTGTTTTTT. As protein: CASSLLTGFRSGELFF.

This rearrangement joins TRBV20-1 to TRBJ2-7, with TRBD2 identical over 7 bases. V shed 6 bases and J 4 bases; nucleotides not matched to a gene: 12. The germline gives CDR1 DFQATT, CDR2 SNEGSKA (reference sequence). The CDR3 totals 14 residues. CDR3 sequence (DNA): TGCAGTGCCCGGACTAGTAAACCGAATTACGAGCAGTACTTC. Its translation is CSARTSKPNYEQYF.

J is TRBJ2-1 and V is TRBV6-2 or TRBV6-3; D possibly matches TRBD1 or TRBD2 (5 bases each). The CDR3 consists of 16 residues. Germline CDR1 is MNHEY and CDR2 is SVGEGT. Between the trimmed V and J ends, which lost 6 bases and 0 bases, there was a span of 15 bases. The chain's CDR3 is CASSSRDRSSYNEQFF. CDR3 bases: TGTGCCAGCAGCAGCCGGGACCGAAGCTCCTACAATGAGCAGTTCTTC.

The rearrangement uses TRBV6-5 and TRBJ1-1; TRBD1 might be the D (5 bases). V gave up 2 bases and J gave up 1 base, with 5 bases separating them. This CDR3 comprises 13 residues. Germline-derived CDR1 and CDR2 are MNHEY and SVGAGI. In DNA, the CDR3 is TGTGCCAGCAGTTACACAGGGAACACTGAAGCTTTCTTT. Its translation: CASSYTGNTEAFF.

J is TRBJ2-3 and V is TRBV7-9, with 8 positions matching TRBD2. Germline V gene data show CDR1 as SEHNR and CDR2 as FQNEAQ (reference sequence). CDR3 length: 15 residues. V lost 2 bases, J lost 4 bases, and 5 bases stayed unmatched. CDR3: CASSLSGGASDTQYF. Written as DNA, the CDR3 is TGTGCCAGCAGCTTAAGCGGGGGAGCCTCAGATACGCAGTATTTT.

J is TRBJ2-1 and V is TRBV18; maybe TRBD1 (5 bases). V lost 2 bases to trimming and J lost 5 bases, with 16 bases between them. Per germline, CDR1 KGHSH and CDR2 LQKENI. This CDR3 spans 16 amino acids. This CDR3 reads CASSPAGAETNNEQFF. Here the CDR3 DNA reads TGTGCCAGCTCACCAGCTGGGGCAGAAACTAACAATGAGCAGTTCTTC.

The chain uses TRBV10-3 and TRBJ2-3; D possibly uses TRBD1 or TRBD2 (5 bases each). Trimming removed 8 bases at V and 6 bases at J, with 18 bases between. Germline V CDR1 and CDR2: ENHRY, SYGVKD. The CDR3 spans 14 residues. In nucleotides, the CDR3 is TGTGCCATCCTCACGGGGCCGAGCTATGATACGCAGTATTTT. It translates to CAILTGPSYDTQYF.

The V and J genes are TRBV5-1 and TRBJ1-4; tentatively, D is TRBD1 (6 bases). The CDR3 is 14 amino acids. V lost 4 bases and J lost 5, with 12 bases in between. The V gene's germline CDR1 is SGHRS and CDR2 YFSETQ. The CDR3 DNA sequence: TGCGCCAGCAGCCCCAGCACAGGGAATGAAAAACTGTTTTTT. Protein: CASSPSTGNEKLFF.

As to this clonotype: The junction departs from the called germline gene at one end, perhaps through a read error. The chain links TRBV11-2 to TRBJ1-6; D is unclear. This CDR3 is 16 amino acids long. Germline V CDR1 and CDR2: SGHAT, FQNNGV. The CDR3 is CASSLLGGRDNSPLHF. The DNA for the CDR3 is TGTGCCAGCAGTCTACTGGGTGGTAGGGATAATTCACCCCTCCATTTT.

The CDR3 spells CASSRGRLDRETQYF. The CDR3 DNA follows: TGTGCCAGCTCACGAGGGAGACTAGATCGGGAGACCCAGTACTTC. The chain is built from TRBV18 and TRBJ2-5; weak D call: TRBD2 (6 bases). Trimming left V 4 bases short and J 5 bases short, with 17 bases between. The CDR3 runs to 15 residues. Germline loops: CDR1 KGHSH, CDR2 LQKENI.

J is TRBJ2-5 and V is TRBV5-1, with 8 bases identical to TRBD2. V shed 0 bases, J shed 1 base, and the junction held 8 bases outside the gene matches. Looked up from germline, CDR1 is SGHRS and CDR2 is YFSETQ. The CDR3 has 17 amino acids. CDR3 sequence reads: CASSLVRRGATQETQYF. Here the CDR3 DNA reads TGCGCCAGCAGCTTGGTCAGGCGGGGGGCTACCCAAGAGACCCAGTACTTC.

V gene TRBV6-5 combines with J gene TRBJ1-1; D remains unclear. Trimming stripped 2 bases from V and 7 bases from J, with 14 bases between. Germline-derived CDR1 and CDR2 are MNHEY and SVGAGI. The CDR3 covers 14 residues. This chain's CDR3 is CASSYGFATDEAFF. The CDR3 coding sequence is TGTGCCAGCAGTTACGGTTTCGCCACCGATGAAGCTTTCTTT.

The genes are TRBV5-1 and TRBJ2-7; D is possibly TRBD2 (6 bases). Per the germline V gene, CDR1 is SGHRS and CDR2 is YFSETQ. The CDR3 length is 14 residues. With 4 bases removed from V and 6 bases from J, the gap between germline ends came to 17 bases. The CDR3 DNA follows: TGCGCCAGCAGCCCTCTGTTGGTCGGGGGCGAGCAGTACTTC. It yields the protein CASSPLLVGGEQYF.

This clonotype was observed a handful of times. The genes are TRBV5-1 and TRBJ2-7; 8 nucleotides match TRBD1. The CDR3 sequence is 14 residues long. The V and J ends lost 4 bases and 4 bases, in that order; junction bases with no gene match: 7. The germline CDR1 and CDR2 sequences are SGHRS and YFSETQ. The CDR3 bases are TGCGCCAGCAGCAGGGGGACAGGTATTTACGAGCAGTACTTC. Translated: CASSRGTGIYEQYF.

The V call is TRBV7-3, the J call TRBJ1-1; D remains unclear. Trimming cost V 3 bases and J 2 bases, with 10 bases left between them. Germline loops: CDR1 SGHTA, CDR2 FQGTGA. The CDR3 is 14 amino acids. The CDR3 here is CASSLGTLNTEAFF. In DNA form, the CDR3 reads TGTGCCAGCAGCTTGGGAACACTCAACACTGAAGCTTTCTTT. Combining the CDR3 with reference TRBV7-3 and TRBJ1-1 gives the whole variable domain GAGVSQTPSNKVTEKGKYVELRCDPISGHTALYWYRQSLGQGPEFLIYFQGTGAADDSGLPNDRFFAVRPEGSVSTLKIQRTERGDSAVYLCASSLGTLNTEAFFGQGTRLTVV.